The clone carrying this T cell receptor (beta chain) was found many times. The target antigen is unknown. Germline V gives CDR1 DFQATT, CDR2 SNEGSKA (reference sequence). V lost 6 bases to trimming and J lost 4 bases; unmatched junction nucleotides: 1. The CDR3 loop spans 14 amino acids. The sample belongs to a study of neurological immune-mediated disorders. Study background: Multiple sclerosis patients numbered 34, with some 30 relapsing-remitting and 3 secondary progressive.

Study-wide results and caveats: Phylogenetic grouping assigned the repertoires of 18 of 34 multiple sclerosis patients to one related-CDR3 cluster, which constitutes a possible signature.

5'RACE with 10-nucleotide random UMIs produced the cDNA. MiXCR, run by TCRdb on the 5' RACE reads, gives a single entry per CDR3 protein. The sample lists 35,000 to 50,000 distinct CDR3 sequences, about 2.5% occurring once. This chain links TRBV20-1 with TRBJ2-1; 15 bases are shared with TRBD2. Sequencing was done on a sample of PBMCs. The clonotype comes from a man aged 45 to 65 with multiple sclerosis. For the CDR3, the DNA is TGCAGTGCAGGGACTAGCGGGGGGTACAATGAGCAGTTCTTC. It yields the protein CSAGTSGGYNEQFF.